A single sample is the source of the 18 T cell receptor beta chains below, sequenced in a study of T-cell reconstitution after alpha-beta-depleted transplantation in children. A TCRbeta library incorporating unique molecular identifiers was prepared. TCRdb re-derived calls from the PCR reads in MiXCR, one entry per CDR3 protein. The sample includes 4,000 to 4,500 distinct CDR3 sequences, 9.5% to 15% of them seen just once. The source was PBMCs, mostly from graft donor cells, collected 60 days after TCRalphabeta/CD19-depleted stem cell transplant. These receptors all stem from a male patient between 2 and 15 years old who had a stem cell transplant for acute lymphoblastic leukemia, so the T cells may come from the graft donor.

This clonotype was observed at least ten times. The rearrangement links TRBV7-9 to TRBJ1-1, with D perhaps matching TRBD1 (5 bases). The CDR3 has 13 amino acids. V lost 6 bases, J lost 0 bases, and 8 bases lay in between. CDR1 and CDR2 (germline): SEHNR, FQNEAQ (reference sequence). The CDR3 region has the DNA TGTGCCAGCAGGGGGGGGGTGAACACTGAAGCTTTCTTT. Protein: CASRGGVNTEAFF. Drawing the rest from reference TRBV7-9 and TRBJ1-1, the complete variable domain is DTGVSQNPRHKITKRGQNVTFRCDPISEHNRLYWYRQTLGQGPEFLTYFQNEAQLEKSRLLSDRFSAERPKGSFSTLEIQRTEQGDSAMYLCASRGGVNTEAFFGQGTRLTVV.

This clonotype is medium-sized. The V call is TRBV20-1, the J call TRBJ2-7; 8 bases fit TRBD2. Trimming removed 3 bases from V and 0 bases from J; junction bases left unmatched: 7. Germline values: CDR1 DFQATT, CDR2 SNEGSKA (reference sequence). The CDR3 spans 15 residues. CDR3 region: CSARGAGVSSYEQYF. The CDR3 DNA reads TGCAGTGCTAGGGGAGCGGGGGTGAGCTCCTACGAGCAGTACTTC.

This clonotype has at least ten counts. The gene calls are TRBV6-5 and TRBJ2-7, with 10 positions matching TRBD1. The CDR3 is 16 residues long. The V gene's germline CDR1 is MNHEY and CDR2 SVGAGI. Trimming took 0 bases from V and 10 from J; bases not matched to a gene: 12. The CDR3 DNA reads TGTGCCAGCAGTTACTCGCTCTCGACAGGGGGCGCCAGACAGTACTTC. Translating gives CASSYSLSTGGARQYF.

By proportion, this clonotype is medium-sized (0.01 to 0.1%). The chain carries TRBV10-3 and TRBJ2-3, with 13 bases that match TRBD2. Germline CDR1 ENHRY, CDR2 SYGVKD. The CDR3 is made up of 18 amino acids. V lost 0 bases to trimming and J lost 5 bases; unmatched junction nucleotides: 8. The CDR3 region is CAISESPLAGGRGDTQYF. DNA of the CDR3: TGTGCCATCAGTGAGTCCCCACTAGCGGGGGGGCGAGGAGATACGCAGTATTTT.

There are many counts of this clonotype. V usage is TRBV7-2 and J usage is TRBJ1-1; 11 nucleotides align to TRBD1. This CDR3 region has 16 residues. Trimming removed 3 bases from V and 4 bases from J; junction bases left unmatched: 7. Germline V CDR1 and CDR2: SGHTA, FQGNSA. The CDR3 protein is CASSFRTGGRITEAFF. The CDR3 DNA reads TGTGCCAGCAGCTTCCGGACAGGGGGCCGAATCACTGAAGCTTTCTTT.

This clonotype was recorded at least ten times. The chain links TRBV7-9 to TRBJ2-2, with D maybe TRBD1 (6 bases). Trimming took 2 bases from V and 4 from J, leaving 14 bases between them. Germline V CDR1 and CDR2: SEHNR, FQNEAQ (reference sequence). The CDR3 spans 16 residues. The CDR3 reads CASSLPGQPATGELFF. CDR3 nucleotide sequence: TGTGCCAGCAGCTTACCCGGACAGCCGGCCACCGGGGAGCTGTTTTTT.

This clonotype was detected many times. This chain uses TRBV12-3 or TRBV12-4 with TRBJ2-3; D gene uncertain. CDR3 length: 14 residues. The V gene lost 2 bases and the J gene lost 5 bases, with 11 bases spanning the gap. Here the CDR3 reads CASSLSSVVDTQYF. The CDR3 nucleotides are TGTGCCAGCAGTTTAAGCAGCGTAGTAGATACGCAGTATTTT.

In its sample, this clonotype was seen many times. The chain has TRBV12-3 or TRBV12-4 and TRBJ2-7; 8 bases match TRBD1. Germline trimming cut 5 bases from V and 7 bases from J; bases unmatched to any gene: 10. CDR3 length equals 14 residues. Here the CDR3 DNA reads TGTGCCAGCAGTCCAGGGGGCCTTTTGGGGGAGCAGTACTTC. This codes for CASSPGGLLGEQYF.

Many counts were recorded for this clonotype. The gene calls are TRBV4-2 and TRBJ2-7; D not certain. This CDR3 has 13 amino acids. Looked up from germline, CDR1 is LGHNA and CDR2 is YNFKEQ. Trimming stripped 0 bases from V and 4 bases from J, with 7 bases between. CDR3 DNA sequence: TGTGCCAGCAGCCAAGAATTTTGGTACGAGCAGTACTTC. It codes for CASSQEFWYEQYF.

This clonotype was counted many times. The chain joins TRBV6-6 to TRBJ2-1; D is possibly TRBD2 (5 bases). The germline CDR1 and CDR2 sequences are MNHNY and SVGAGI (reference sequence). The CDR3 length is 13 residues. Trimming cost V 2 bases and J 8 bases, with 10 bases left between them. The CDR3 sequence is CASSYDRGYEQFF. DNA for the CDR3: TGTGCCAGCAGTTACGATCGGGGATATGAGCAGTTCTTC.

Judged by abundance, this clonotype is medium-sized. The gene calls are TRBV28 and TRBJ2-5, with D unresolved. V lost 6 bases, J lost 5 bases, and 10 bases lay in between. The germline gives CDR1 MDHEN, CDR2 SYDVKM. The CDR3 totals 12 residues. This chain's CDR3 is CASSLSYETQYF. In DNA form, the CDR3 reads TGTGCCAGCAGCCTCTCCTATGAGACCCAGTACTTC.

The table lists this clonotype with many counts. This rearrangement joins TRBV25-1 to TRBJ2-5; the D is unclear. Germline V gene lookup returns CDR1 MGHDK and CDR2 SYGVNS. The CDR3 contains 11 residues. V dropped 2 bases and J dropped 5 bases, with 3 bases sitting between them. Written as DNA, the CDR3 is TGTGCCAGCAGTGAAGAGGAGACCCAGTACTTC. Residues: CASSEEETQYF.

This clonotype was picked up many times. The V and J genes are TRBV28 and TRBJ1-5; D is unresolved. Per germline, CDR1 MDHEN and CDR2 SYDVKM. The V end lost 3 bases, the J end lost 3 bases, and 18 bases lay between the germline ends. The CDR3 is made up of 17 amino acids. Written as DNA, the CDR3 is TGTGCCAGCAGTTTCCCTGGACGAGTGCAGTTCAATCAGCCCCAGCATTTT. It codes for CASSFPGRVQFNQPQHF.

This clonotype was found many times. The rearrangement uses TRBV28 and TRBJ2-1; 10 bases map to TRBD2. The length of the CDR3 is 15 residues. Losses at the gene ends were 5 bases for V and 11 bases for J; bases not matched to a gene: 12. In germline, CDR1 is MDHEN, CDR2 SYDVKM. CDR3: CASSVAGGAMNQQFF. In DNA, the CDR3 is TGTGCCAGCAGTGTAGCGGGGGGCGCAATGAATCAGCAGTTCTTC.

This clonotype is deemed medium-sized. The rearrangement joins TRBV18 to TRBJ2-2; TRBD1 agrees at 7 bases. The germline V gene encodes CDR1 KGHSH and CDR2 LQKENI. The trim removed 2 bases at V and 13 bases at J, leaving 7 bases unmatched. CDR3 length: 13 residues. The CDR3 DNA follows: TGTGCCAGCTCACCAGATCAGGGGGAGCTGCTGTTTTTT. It codes for CASSPDQGELLFF.

Many counts were recorded for this clonotype. This chain uses TRBV7-9 with TRBJ2-5, with D perhaps matching TRBD2 (6 bases). The V gene's germline CDR1 is SEHNR and CDR2 FQNEAQ (reference sequence). The CDR3 has 15 amino acids. V lost 1 base to trimming and J lost 4 bases, with 13 bases between them. CDR3 sequence: CASSLGRRVRETQYF. CDR3 in DNA: TGTGCCAGCAGCTTAGGAAGGAGGGTTCGAGAGACCCAGTACTTC. The variable domain in full, with the rest retrieved from reference TRBV7-9 and TRBJ2-5, is DTGVSQNPRHKITKRGQNVTFRCDPISEHNRLYWYRQTLGQGPEFLTYFQNEAQLEKSRLLSDRFSAERPKGSFSTLEIQRTEQGDSAMYLCASSLGRRVRETQYFGPGTRLLVL.

This clonotype was counted ten times or more. The V and J genes are TRBV12-3 or TRBV12-4 and TRBJ2-7, with a tentative D call TRBD2 (6 bases). V was trimmed by 7 bases and J by 2 bases, leaving 15 bases between them. The CDR3 is 14 amino acids. The CDR3 DNA is TGTGCCAGCATTCCGGGACGGGGGACCTACGAGCAGTACTTC. Residues: CASIPGRGTYEQYF.

This clonotype was observed at least ten times. V is TRBV3-1 and J is TRBJ2-6, with a weak D call TRBD1 (6 bases). The CDR3 is 20 amino acids. The V gene lost 2 bases and the J gene lost 0 bases, with 20 bases spanning the gap. Germline V gives CDR1 LGHDT, CDR2 YNNKEL (reference sequence). The DNA for the CDR3 is TGTGCCAGCAGCCAATTCCGACAGCAGCAGGGGCTCTCTGGGGCCAACGTCCTGACTTTC. This codes for CASSQFRQQQGLSGANVLTF.